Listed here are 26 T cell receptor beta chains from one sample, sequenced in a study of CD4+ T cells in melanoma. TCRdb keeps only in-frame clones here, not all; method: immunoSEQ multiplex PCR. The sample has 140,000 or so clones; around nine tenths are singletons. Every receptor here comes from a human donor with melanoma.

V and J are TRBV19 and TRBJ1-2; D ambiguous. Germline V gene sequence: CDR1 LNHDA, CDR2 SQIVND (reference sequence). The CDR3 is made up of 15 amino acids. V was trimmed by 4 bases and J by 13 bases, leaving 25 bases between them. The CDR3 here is CASSNPWAVLRSVTF. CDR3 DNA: TGTGCCAGTAGTAACCCCTGGGCGGTCTTGCGCTCGGTCACCTTC.

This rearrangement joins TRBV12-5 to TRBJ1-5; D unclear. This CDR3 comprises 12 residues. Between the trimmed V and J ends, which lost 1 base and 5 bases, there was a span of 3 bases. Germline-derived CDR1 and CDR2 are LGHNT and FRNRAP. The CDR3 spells CASGLADQPQHF. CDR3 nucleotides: TGTGCTAGTGGTTTGGCCGATCAGCCCCAGCATTTT.

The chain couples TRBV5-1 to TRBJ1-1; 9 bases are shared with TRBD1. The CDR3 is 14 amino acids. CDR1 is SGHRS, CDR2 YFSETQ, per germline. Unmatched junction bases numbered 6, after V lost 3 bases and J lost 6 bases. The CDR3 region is CASSSGQGSSEAFF. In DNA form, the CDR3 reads TGCGCCAGCAGCTCCGGACAGGGGAGCTCTGAAGCTTTCTTT.

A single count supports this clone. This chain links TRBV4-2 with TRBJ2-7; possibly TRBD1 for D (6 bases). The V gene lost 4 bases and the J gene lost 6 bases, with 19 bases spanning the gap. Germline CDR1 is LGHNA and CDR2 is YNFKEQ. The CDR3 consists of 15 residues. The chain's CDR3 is CASSPEPRGRGEQYF. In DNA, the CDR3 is TGTGCCAGCAGCCCAGAACCCAGGGGCAGGGGCGAGCAGTACTTC.

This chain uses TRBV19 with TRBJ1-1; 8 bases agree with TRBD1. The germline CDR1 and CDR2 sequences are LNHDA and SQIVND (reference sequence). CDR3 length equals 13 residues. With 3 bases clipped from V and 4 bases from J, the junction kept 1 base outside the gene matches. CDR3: CASSIQGATEAFF. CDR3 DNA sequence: TGTGCCAGTAGTATTCAGGGGGCCACTGAAGCTTTCTTT.

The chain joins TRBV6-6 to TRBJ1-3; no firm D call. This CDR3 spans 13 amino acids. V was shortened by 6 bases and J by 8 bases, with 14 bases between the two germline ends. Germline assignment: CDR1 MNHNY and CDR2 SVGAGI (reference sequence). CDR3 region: CASRGQTTDTIYF. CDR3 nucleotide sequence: TGTGCCAGCAGAGGCCAGACGACCGACACCATATATTTT.

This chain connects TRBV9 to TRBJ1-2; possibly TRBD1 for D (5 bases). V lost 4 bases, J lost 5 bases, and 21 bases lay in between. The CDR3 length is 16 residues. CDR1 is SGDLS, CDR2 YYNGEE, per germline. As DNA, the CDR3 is TGTGCCAGCAGCCCGGGTCTTGGCAGGGATGCTTATGGCTACACCTTC. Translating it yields CASSPGLGRDAYGYTF.

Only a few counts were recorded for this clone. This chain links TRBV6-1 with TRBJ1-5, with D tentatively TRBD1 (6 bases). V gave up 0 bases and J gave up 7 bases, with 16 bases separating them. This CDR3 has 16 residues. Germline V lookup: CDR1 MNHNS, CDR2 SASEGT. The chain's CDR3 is CASSEALGRGGQPQHF. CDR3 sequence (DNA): TGTGCCAGCAGTGAAGCGCTAGGCAGGGGAGGGCAGCCCCAGCATTTT.

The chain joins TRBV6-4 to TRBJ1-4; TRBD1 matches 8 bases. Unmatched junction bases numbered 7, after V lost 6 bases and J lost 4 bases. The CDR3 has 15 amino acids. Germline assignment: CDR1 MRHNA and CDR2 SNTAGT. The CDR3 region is CASRPYRGFNEKLFF. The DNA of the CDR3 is TGTGCCAGCAGACCGTACAGGGGGTTTAATGAAAAACTGTTTTTT.

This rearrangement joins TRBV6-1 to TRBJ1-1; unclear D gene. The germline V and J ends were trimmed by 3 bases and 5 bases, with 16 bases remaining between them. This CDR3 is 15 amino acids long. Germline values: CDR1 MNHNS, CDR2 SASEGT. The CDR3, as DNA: TGTGCCAGCAGTGATGACGGTTCCTTCGGGACTGAAGCTTTCTTT. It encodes CASSDDGSFGTEAFF.

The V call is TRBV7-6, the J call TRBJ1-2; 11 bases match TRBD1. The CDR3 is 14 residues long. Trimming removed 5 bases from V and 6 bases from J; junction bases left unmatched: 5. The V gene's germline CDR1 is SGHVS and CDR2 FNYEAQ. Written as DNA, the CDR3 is TGTGCCAGCAGCATGGACAGGGGGCGAGATGGCTACACCTTC. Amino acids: CASSMDRGRDGYTF.

In DNA, the CDR3 is TGCGCCAGCAGTGAGTCTGCGTTGTCCGACGAGCAGTACTTC. Translation: CASSESALSDEQYF. This chain links TRBV10-2 with TRBJ2-7, with unresolved D. Germline V gene lookup returns CDR1 WSHSY and CDR2 SAAADI. V dropped 0 bases and J dropped 5 bases, with 11 bases sitting between them. There are 14 residues in the CDR3.

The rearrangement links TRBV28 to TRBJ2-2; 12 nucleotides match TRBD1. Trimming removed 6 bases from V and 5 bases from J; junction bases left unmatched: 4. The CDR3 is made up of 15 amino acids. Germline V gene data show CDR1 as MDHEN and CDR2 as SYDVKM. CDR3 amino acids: CASRGQGAGTGELFF. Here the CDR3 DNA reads TGTGCCAGCAGGGGACAGGGGGCGGGGACCGGGGAGCTGTTTTTT.

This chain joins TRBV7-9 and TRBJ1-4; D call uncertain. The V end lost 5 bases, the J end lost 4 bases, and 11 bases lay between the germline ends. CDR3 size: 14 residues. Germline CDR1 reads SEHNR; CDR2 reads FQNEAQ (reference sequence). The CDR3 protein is CASSPQSGNEKLFF. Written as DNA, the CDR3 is TGTGCCAGCAGCCCACAGAGCGGTAATGAAAAACTGTTTTTT.

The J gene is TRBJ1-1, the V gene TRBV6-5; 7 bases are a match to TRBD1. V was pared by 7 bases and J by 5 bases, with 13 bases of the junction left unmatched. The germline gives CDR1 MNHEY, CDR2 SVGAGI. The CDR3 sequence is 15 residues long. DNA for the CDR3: TGTGCCAGCATCGGAGGGGGCGCCCCGGGAACTGAAGCTTTCTTT. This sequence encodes CASIGGGAPGTEAFF.

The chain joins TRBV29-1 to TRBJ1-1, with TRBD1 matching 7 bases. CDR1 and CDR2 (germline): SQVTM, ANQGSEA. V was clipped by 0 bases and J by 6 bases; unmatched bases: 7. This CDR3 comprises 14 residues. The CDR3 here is CSVEDGTARAEAFF. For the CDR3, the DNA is TGCAGCGTTGAAGATGGGACAGCTCGCGCTGAAGCTTTCTTT.

This chain's CDR3 is CASSIGITEAFF. For the CDR3, the DNA is TGTGCCAGTAGTATCGGTATCACTGAAGCTTTCTTT. This rearrangement joins TRBV19 to TRBJ1-1; D not certain. The CDR3 runs 12 residues. V was pared by 3 bases and J by 4 bases, with 6 bases between. CDR1 is LNHDA and CDR2 is SQIVND in the germline V gene (reference sequence).

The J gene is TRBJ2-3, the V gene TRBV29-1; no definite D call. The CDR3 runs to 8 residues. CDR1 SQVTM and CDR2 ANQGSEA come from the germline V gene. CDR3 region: CRGDTQYF. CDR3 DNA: TGCAGGGGAGATACGCAGTATTTT.

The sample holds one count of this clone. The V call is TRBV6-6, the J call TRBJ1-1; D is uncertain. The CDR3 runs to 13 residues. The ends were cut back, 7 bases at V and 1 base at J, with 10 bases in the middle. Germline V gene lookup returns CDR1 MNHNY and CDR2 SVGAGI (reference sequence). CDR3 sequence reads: CASTIDPNTEAFF. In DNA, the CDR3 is TGTGCCAGCACTATAGACCCGAACACTGAAGCTTTCTTT.

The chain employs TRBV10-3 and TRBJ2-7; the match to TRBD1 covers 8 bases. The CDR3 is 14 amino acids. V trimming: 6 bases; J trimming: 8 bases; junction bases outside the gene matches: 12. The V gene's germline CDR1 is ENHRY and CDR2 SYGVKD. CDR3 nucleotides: TGTGCCATCAGCGAAGGGACAGGTTTTACGAAGCAGTACTTC. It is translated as CAISEGTGFTKQYF.

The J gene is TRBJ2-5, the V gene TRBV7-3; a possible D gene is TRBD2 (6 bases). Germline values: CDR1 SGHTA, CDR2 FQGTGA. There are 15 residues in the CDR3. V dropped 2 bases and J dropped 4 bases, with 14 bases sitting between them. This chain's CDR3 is CASSLGRGLGETQYF. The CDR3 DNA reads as TGTGCCAGCAGCTTAGGTCGGGGGTTGGGAGAGACCCAGTACTTC.

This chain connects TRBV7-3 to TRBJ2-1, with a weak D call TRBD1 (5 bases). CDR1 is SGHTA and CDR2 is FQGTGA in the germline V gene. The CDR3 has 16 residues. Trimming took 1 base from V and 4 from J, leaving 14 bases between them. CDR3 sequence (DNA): TGTGCCAGCAGCTTAAGGCCAGTGACAGCTTACAATGAGCAGTTCTTC. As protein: CASSLRPVTAYNEQFF.

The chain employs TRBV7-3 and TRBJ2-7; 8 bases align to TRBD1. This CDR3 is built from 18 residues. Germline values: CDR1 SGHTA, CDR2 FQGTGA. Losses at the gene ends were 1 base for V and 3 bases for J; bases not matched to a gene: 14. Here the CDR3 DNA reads TGTGCCAGCAGCTTAAGACCAGGGGGCGCCCGGGTTGACTACGAGCAGTACTTC. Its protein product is CASSLRPGGARVDYEQYF.

Written as DNA, the CDR3 is TGTGCCAGCAGCTTGTATCGGGAAAATCAGCCCCAGCATTTT. Translation gives CASSLYRENQPQHF. This chain links TRBV5-8 with TRBJ1-5; D uncertain. The CDR3 runs 14 residues. V lost 1 base and J lost 4, with 9 bases in between. The V gene's germline CDR1 is SGHTS and CDR2 YDEGEE.

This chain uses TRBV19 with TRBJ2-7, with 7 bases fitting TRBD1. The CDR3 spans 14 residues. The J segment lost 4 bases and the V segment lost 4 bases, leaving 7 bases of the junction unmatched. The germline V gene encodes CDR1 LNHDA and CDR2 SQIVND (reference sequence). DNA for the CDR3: TGTGCCAGTAGTACAAGACAGGGAGAATACGAGCAGTACTTC. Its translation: CASSTRQGEYEQYF.

DNA for the CDR3: TGCGCCAGCAGCCGGGACGGACAATCCACAGATACGCAGTATTTT. It encodes CASSRDGQSTDTQYF. V and J are TRBV5-1 and TRBJ2-3; D may correspond to TRBD1 or TRBD2 (5 bases each). The germline gives CDR1 SGHRS, CDR2 YFSETQ. The CDR3 is 15 residues long. With 4 bases removed from V and 2 bases from J, the gap between germline ends came to 14 bases.